The rows below give T cell receptor beta chains drawn from one sample of a study of T cell responses to AZD1222 COVID-19 vaccine. The method was immunoSEQ multiplex PCR; TCRdb's version includes in-frame clones alone and lacks a portion of them. This table holds around 120,000 clones, roughly nine tenths found once. The starting material was peripheral blood, obtained on day 0 of AZD1222 vaccination. Receptors were obtained from an adult in good health. The CDR3 runs from the conserved cysteine through the conserved F or W.

V: TRBV7-2; CDR3: CASSLGMGGPSQPQHF
V: TRBV4-1; CDR3: CASSQEGASGSTEAFF
V: TRBV2; CDR3: CASKAQGTGNTIYF
V: TRBV7-9; CDR3: CASSLMGVYSNQPQHF
V: TRBV11-2; CDR3: CASSLAANTDTQYF
V: TRBV5-1; CDR3: CASSSDRGLVSYNEQFF
V: TRBV7-2; CDR3: CASSSMDRENQPQHF
V: TRBV19; CDR3: CASKGWREEKLFF
V: TRBV10-2; CDR3: CASSGVRSTNEKLFF
V: TRBV27; CDR3: CASSSGTYGQPQHF
V: TRBV14; CDR3: CASSQLAGDYNEQFF
V: TRBV9; CDR3: CASSVASSSYEQYF
V: TRBV18; CDR3: CASSHYGGQRGEQYF
V: TRBV6-5; CDR3: CASSNSGGRETQYF
V: TRBV27; CDR3: CASSSPSSYGYTF